The 31 T cell receptor beta chains below were found in one sample sequenced in a study of T-cell memory formation after mild COVID-19 listed by TCRdb under 2021. Libraries were made using 5' RACE. For sequencing, an Illumina NovaSeq 6000 was employed. Using fastp at Q25 and MiXCR, TCRdb reprocessed the public reads and kept productive beta chains. Each entry is one CDR3 protein sequence, shown with its most common DNA and genes. In all, the sample holds about 240,000 distinct CDR3 sequences, and 8.5% to 9.5% of those were seen once. Of the sample, 20% to 25% falls within the top ten clones. Sequenced sample: PBMCs or a T cell subset sorted from them (not recorded which). The origin of the receptors is a man between 18 and 29 years old who had mild COVID-19 (a few samples of this study predate the infection). The sample titles of this study are shuffled in the database, so cell type and time point are left out; the donor was told from shared clones.

This rearrangement joins TRBV7-9 to TRBJ2-5; D may be TRBD1 or TRBD2 (6 bases each). The CDR3 totals 16 residues. V shed 8 bases and J shed 2 bases, with 21 bases lying between them. The germline V gene has CDR1 SEHNR and CDR2 FQNEAQ (reference sequence). The CDR3 DNA sequence: TGTGCCAGCTCTCCTCGAGGGGGGACACTTCAAGAGACCCAGTACTTC. Protein: CASSPRGGTLQETQYF.

The V call is TRBV3-1, the J call TRBJ2-3, with D unclear. The CDR3 spans 14 residues. CDR1 is LGHDT, CDR2 YNNKEL, per germline (reference sequence). The ends were cut back, 6 bases at V and 5 bases at J, with 15 bases in the middle. The CDR3 loop is CASSQLDLEDTQYF. CDR3 nucleotide sequence: TGTGCCAGCAGTCAACTGGACCTAGAAGATACGCAGTATTTT.

This clonotype showed up just a few times. The chain links TRBV28 to TRBJ2-2, with 8 bases fitting TRBD1. Per germline, CDR1 MDHEN and CDR2 SYDVKM. This CDR3 region has 18 residues. The junction had 13 bases not matched to a gene; V was cut back by 6 bases and J by 1 base. CDR3 bases: TGTGCCAGCAGCACCCTCCAGGACAGGGATTTGAACACCGGGGAGCTGTTTTTT. Amino acid sequence: CASSTLQDRDLNTGELFF.

This clonotype was counted only a few times. The chain employs TRBV6-5 and TRBJ1-2; possible D gene TRBD1, 5 bases. The CDR3 contains 12 residues. Germline CDR1 reads MNHEY; CDR2 reads SVGAGI. V dropped 7 bases and J dropped 8 bases, with 14 bases sitting between them. This CDR3 is CASTPGGRGYTF. CDR3 bases: TGTGCCAGCACCCCTGGGGGGAGAGGCTACACCTTC.

This clonotype was seen a few times. V gene TRBV3-1 combines with J gene TRBJ2-3; 8 bases map to TRBD2. CDR1 is LGHDT, CDR2 YNNKEL, per germline (reference sequence). With 4 bases clipped from V and 4 bases from J, the junction kept 7 bases outside the gene matches. This CDR3 has 15 residues. The CDR3 protein is CASSLTSDTADTQYF. The CDR3 nucleotides read TGTGCCAGCAGCCTGACTAGCGATACAGCAGATACGCAGTATTTT.

A few counts support this clonotype. The V gene is TRBV11-2, the J gene TRBJ2-2; 8 nucleotides line up with TRBD2. The ends lost 2 bases at V and 5 bases at J; junction bases unmatched: 4. The CDR3 totals 15 residues. Per germline, CDR1 SGHAT and CDR2 FQNNGV. CDR3 in amino acids: CASSLRRGATGELFF. The CDR3 region has the DNA TGTGCCAGCAGCTTACGGCGGGGGGCTACCGGGGAGCTGTTTTTT.

This clonotype has just a few counts. V usage is TRBV6-4 and J usage is TRBJ2-7, with D unclear. V dropped 5 bases and J dropped 2 bases, with 10 bases sitting between them. This CDR3 has 13 residues. Looked up from germline, CDR1 is MRHNA and CDR2 is SNTAGT. CDR3 coding DNA: TGTGCCAGCAGTAAAGGAAGGACCTACGAGCAGTACGTC. Protein sequence: CASSKGRTYEQYV.

The gene calls are TRBV7-2 and TRBJ2-2; weak D call: TRBD2 (5 bases). Germline CDR1 and CDR2: SGHTA and FQGNSA. V shed 5 bases and J shed 6 bases, with 13 bases lying between them. The CDR3 runs to 14 residues. CDR3 coding DNA: TGTGCCAGCAGCGCCCGGGATTGGGCCGGGGAGCTGTTTTTT. This codes for CASSARDWAGELFF.

The chain has TRBV10-1 and TRBJ2-7, with TRBD2 matching over 7 bases. The CDR3 sequence is 14 residues long. Germline values: CDR1 WNHNN, CDR2 SYGVQD (reference sequence). The V and J ends lost 5 bases and 3 bases, in that order; junction bases with no gene match: 7. For the CDR3, the DNA is TGCGCCAGCAGTAAGGGAGCGGGATTCTACGAGCAGTACTTC. This sequence encodes CASSKGAGFYEQYF.

J is TRBJ1-1 and V is TRBV7-9; D is undetermined. The germline V and J ends were trimmed by 8 bases and 5 bases, with 9 bases remaining between them. CDR3 length equals 11 residues. Per germline, CDR1 SEHNR and CDR2 FQNEAQ (reference sequence). CDR3 nucleotide sequence: TGTGCCAGCCGGGCGGGGACTGAAGCTTTCTTT. This sequence encodes CASRAGTEAFF.

This clonotype was observed a few times. The V call is TRBV7-2, the J call TRBJ1-1; 10 positions match TRBD1. The CDR3 spans 15 residues. V lost 2 bases and J lost 6; bases outside the gene matches: 6. Germline CDR1 and CDR2: SGHTA and FQGNSA. The chain's CDR3 is CASSLLGGTGAEAFF. CDR3 DNA: TGTGCCAGCAGCTTATTGGGGGGGACAGGGGCTGAAGCTTTCTTT.

This clonotype was observed many times. The J gene is TRBJ1-5, the V gene TRBV6-5; D might be TRBD1 (6 bases). Trimming removed 6 bases from V and 6 bases from J, with 18 bases in between. CDR1 is MNHEY, CDR2 SVGAGI, per germline. CDR3 length: 15 amino acids. DNA for the CDR3: TGTGCCAGCAGAAAACAGGGAGGAGGGGGTCAGCCCCAGCATTTT. Protein: CASRKQGGGGQPQHF.

This clonotype was seen repeatedly, ten times or more. The chain is built from TRBV24-1 and TRBJ2-3; maybe TRBD1 (8 bases). Germline CDR1 and CDR2: KGHDR and SFDVKD. The CDR3 has 16 residues. Trimming stripped 6 bases from V and 5 bases from J, with 20 bases between. The CDR3 sequence: CATSSGRRGTGDTQYF. The DNA for the CDR3 is TGTGCCACCAGTAGTGGGCGGCGGGGGACAGGAGATACGCAGTATTTT.

CDR3 DNA: TGCAGTGCTAGGTCTAGCGGGGGCAATGAGCAGTTCTTC. Translated: CSARSSGGNEQFF. The genes are TRBV20-1 and TRBJ2-1, with TRBD2 matching over 10 bases. The length of the CDR3 is 13 residues. V gave up 3 bases and J gave up 6 bases; unmatched junction bases: 2. Germline CDR1 DFQATT, CDR2 SNEGSKA (reference sequence).

The chain recombines TRBV5-1 with TRBJ1-1, with D uncertain. Trimming took off 0 bases at V and 0 bases at J, with 12 bases between the two ends. CDR3 length: 16 amino acids. From germline, CDR1 is SGHRS and CDR2 YFSETQ. CDR3: CASSLDQRYMNTEAFF. In DNA, the CDR3 is TGCGCCAGCAGCTTGGATCAGCGTTACATGAACACTGAAGCTTTCTTT.

This clonotype was seen ten or more times. V and J are TRBV4-1 and TRBJ1-6; D unclear. Germline CDR1 reads MGHRA; CDR2 reads YSYEKL. The CDR3 has 13 residues. Trimming took 0 bases from V and 9 from J, leaving 6 bases between them. The CDR3 here is CASSQDWGSPLHF. Written as DNA, the CDR3 is TGCGCCAGCAGCCAAGATTGGGGTTCACCCCTCCACTTT.

There are a few counts of this clonotype. The chain recombines TRBV4-3 with TRBJ1-6, with D perhaps TRBD1 (6 bases). CDR1 and CDR2 (germline): LGHNA, YSLEER. CDR3 length equals 16 residues. Between the trimmed V and J ends, which lost 0 bases and 9 bases, there was a span of 15 bases. This CDR3 is CASSQEANRDPSPLHF. Here the CDR3 DNA reads TGCGCCAGCAGCCAAGAGGCGAACAGGGACCCTTCACCCCTCCACTTT.

The chain combines TRBV6-2 or TRBV6-3 with TRBJ2-1; TRBD1 aligns across 9 bases. CDR3 size: 16 residues. V lost 0 bases and J lost 8; bases outside the gene matches: 8. Germline assignment: CDR1 MNHEY and CDR2 SVGEGT. CDR3 protein: CASSYSAGTGFHEQFF. The DNA for the CDR3 is TGTGCCAGCAGTTACTCGGCGGGGACAGGGTTCCATGAGCAGTTCTTC.

This clonotype was seen at least ten times. This sequence joins TRBV29-1 and TRBJ2-3, with D possibly being TRBD1 (7 bases). V lost 4 bases to trimming and J lost 4 bases, with 15 bases between them. The CDR3 is made up of 14 amino acids. The germline V gene has CDR1 SQVTM and CDR2 ANQGSEA. In DNA, the CDR3 is TGCAGCGTTGTTGCAGGGGGGAACCCAGATACGCAGTATTTT. It translates to CSVVAGGNPDTQYF.

This chain joins TRBV12-3 or TRBV12-4 and TRBJ2-5, with D tentatively TRBD1 (6 bases). Trimming cost V 6 bases and J 4 bases, with 15 bases left between them. The CDR3 totals 14 residues. The CDR3, as DNA: TGTGCCAGCAGATCGAGCTTGGGGGCAGAGACCCAGTACTTC. It is translated as CASRSSLGAETQYF.

A single count supports this clonotype. A read error likely explains this, since a far larger clone differs by one base. The J gene is TRBJ2-7, the V gene TRBV5-1; D gene uncertain. This CDR3 has 12 residues. Germline-derived CDR1 and CDR2 are SGHRS and YFSETQ. The CDR3 loop reads CASSLDSDEQYF. CDR3 sequence (DNA): TGCGCCAGCAGCTTAGACTCCGACGAGCAGTACTTC.

This clonotype was observed a handful of times. This chain uses TRBV6-1 with TRBJ2-3; D is unclear. V lost 6 bases and J lost 0, with 10 bases in between. This CDR3 is 14 amino acids long. The germline CDR1 and CDR2 sequences are MNHNS and SASEGT. CDR3 bases: TGTGCCAGCAGCGCCTCGGACAGCACAGATACGCAGTATTTT. Translation: CASSASDSTDTQYF.

This clonotype has just a few counts. CDR3 nucleotides: TGTGCCAGCAGCTTAGTGCCCAGGGCTAGCACAGATACGCAGTATTTT. Protein: CASSLVPRASTDTQYF. V usage is TRBV7-9 and J usage is TRBJ2-3; D may be TRBD1 (5 bases). The CDR3 is 16 residues long. V lost 1 base to trimming and J lost 0 bases, with 11 bases between them. Germline-derived CDR1 and CDR2 are SEHNR and FQNEAQ (reference sequence).

J is TRBJ1-2 and V is TRBV7-9; D gene ambiguous. The germline gives CDR1 SEHNR, CDR2 FQNEAQ (reference sequence). V lost 5 bases and J lost 7, with 17 bases in between. The CDR3 has 14 residues. The CDR3 DNA reads as TGTGCCAGCAGCCCAAGGAACGGCGGAGGTGGCTACACCTTC. Translated: CASSPRNGGGGYTF.

In its sample, this clonotype was seen many times. The V call is TRBV6-2 or TRBV6-3, the J call TRBJ2-3; perhaps TRBD1 as D (6 bases). There are 14 residues in the CDR3. Germline assignment: CDR1 MNHEY and CDR2 SVGEGT. The V gene lost 5 bases and the J gene lost 1 base, with 10 bases spanning the gap. The CDR3 loop is CASSPSGGTDTQYF. The CDR3 coding sequence is TGTGCCAGCAGTCCCTCAGGGGGCACAGATACGCAGTATTTT.

In its sample, this clonotype was seen many times. The V gene is TRBV5-1, the J gene TRBJ2-5; D gene ambiguous. V was shortened by 4 bases and J by 1 base, with 2 bases between the two germline ends. This CDR3 comprises 11 residues. The V gene's germline CDR1 is SGHRS and CDR2 YFSETQ. In DNA form, the CDR3 reads TGCGCCAGCAGCGGCCAAGAGACCCAGTACTTC. Translation gives CASSGQETQYF.

The chain couples TRBV7-2 to TRBJ1-2; 8 nucleotides agree with TRBD1. Trimming at V came to 4 bases and at J to 6 bases, leaving 7 bases not matched to a gene. Per germline, CDR1 SGHTA and CDR2 FQGNSA. There are 14 residues in the CDR3. CDR3: CASSSGQGRDGYTF. CDR3 in DNA: TGTGCCAGCAGCTCAGGACAGGGCCGGGATGGCTACACCTTC. The full variable domain, its missing parts supplied by reference TRBV7-2 and TRBJ1-2, is GAGVSQSPSNKVTEKGKDVELRCDPISGHTALYWYRQSLGQGLEFLIYFQGNSAPDKSGLPSDRFSAERTGGSVSTLTIQRTQQEDSAVYLCASSSGQGRDGYTFGSGTRLTVV.

There are a few counts of this clonotype. This rearrangement joins TRBV7-9 to TRBJ2-7; perhaps D is TRBD1 or TRBD2 (5 bases each). Per the germline V gene, CDR1 is SEHNR and CDR2 is FQNEAQ (reference sequence). The CDR3 runs to 15 residues. V lost 1 base and J 6 bases, leaving 16 bases between the germline ends. The CDR3 reads CASSLVRGPLGEQYV. The CDR3 nucleotides read TGTGCCAGCAGCTTAGTTAGGGGCCCACTAGGCGAGCAGTACGTC.

This clonotype occurred a few times. In DNA, the CDR3 is TGCAGTGCCCCTCCCGCCAACAGGGACCCCTACGAGCAGTACTTC. Translating it yields CSAPPANRDPYEQYF. This sequence joins TRBV20-1 and TRBJ2-7; possibly TRBD1 for D (6 bases). Trimming took 6 bases from V and 2 from J, leaving 20 bases between them. CDR1 is DFQATT, CDR2 SNEGSKA, per germline (reference sequence). This CDR3 is built from 15 residues.

This clonotype appeared many times. V usage is TRBV29-1 and J usage is TRBJ2-5; possibly TRBD1 for D (8 bases). V lost 7 bases to trimming and J lost 5 bases, with 20 bases between them. Germline loops: CDR1 SQVTM, CDR2 ANQGSEA. CDR3 length: 14 amino acids. Here the CDR3 reads CSATGGQGWETQYF. CDR3 DNA sequence: TGCAGCGCCACGGGAGGACAGGGATGGGAGACCCAGTACTTC.

This clonotype was seen a few times. The chain is built from TRBV5-6 and TRBJ1-2; weak D call: TRBD1 (5 bases). This CDR3 comprises 12 residues. Germline CDR1 is SGHDT and CDR2 is YYEEEE. Trimming took off 4 bases at V and 5 bases at J, with 9 bases between the two ends. CDR3 in DNA: TGTGCCAGCAGCGCCAGGGATTATGGCTACACCTTC. It translates to CASSARDYGYTF.